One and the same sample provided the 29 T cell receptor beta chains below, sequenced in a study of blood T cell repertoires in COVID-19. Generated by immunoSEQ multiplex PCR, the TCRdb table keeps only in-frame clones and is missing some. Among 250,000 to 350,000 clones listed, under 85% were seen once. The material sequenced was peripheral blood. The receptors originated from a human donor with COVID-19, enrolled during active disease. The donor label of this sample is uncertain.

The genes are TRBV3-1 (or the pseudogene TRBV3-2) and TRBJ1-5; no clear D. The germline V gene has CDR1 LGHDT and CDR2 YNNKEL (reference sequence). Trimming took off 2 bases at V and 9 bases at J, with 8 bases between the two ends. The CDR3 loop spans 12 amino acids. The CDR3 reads CASSQFGGPQHF. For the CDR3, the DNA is TGTGCCAGCAGCCAATTTGGCGGGCCCCAGCATTTT.

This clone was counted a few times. The CDR3 region has the DNA TGTGCCAGCAGGTACCAGGGGGCGTTCTATAATTCACCCCTCCACTTT. Encoded protein: CASRYQGAFYNSPLHF. The rearrangement joins TRBV6-5 to TRBJ1-6; 8 bases match TRBD1. This CDR3 has 16 residues. Germline assignment: CDR1 MNHEY and CDR2 SVGAGI. V lost 6 bases to trimming and J lost 3 bases; unmatched junction nucleotides: 7.

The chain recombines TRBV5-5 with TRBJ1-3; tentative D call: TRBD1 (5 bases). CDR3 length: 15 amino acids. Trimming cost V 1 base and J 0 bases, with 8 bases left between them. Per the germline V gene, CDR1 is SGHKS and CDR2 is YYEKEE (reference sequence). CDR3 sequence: CASSLLTVSGNTIYF. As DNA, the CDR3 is TGTGCCAGCAGCTTGTTGACAGTCTCTGGAAACACCATATATTTT.

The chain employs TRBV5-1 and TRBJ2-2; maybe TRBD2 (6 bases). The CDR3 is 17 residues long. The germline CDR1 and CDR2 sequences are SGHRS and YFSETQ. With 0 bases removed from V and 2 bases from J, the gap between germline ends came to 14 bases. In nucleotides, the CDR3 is TGCGCCAGCAGCTTGGGCCGGGACTTCTTTAACACCGGGGAGCTGTTTTTT. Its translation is CASSLGRDFFNTGELFF. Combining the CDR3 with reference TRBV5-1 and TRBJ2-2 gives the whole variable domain KAGVTQTPRYLIKTRGQQVTLSCSPISGHRSVSWYQQTPGQGLQFLFEYFSETQRNKGNFPGRFSGRQFSNSRSEMNVSTLELGDSALYLCASSLGRDFFNTGELFFGEGSRLTVL.

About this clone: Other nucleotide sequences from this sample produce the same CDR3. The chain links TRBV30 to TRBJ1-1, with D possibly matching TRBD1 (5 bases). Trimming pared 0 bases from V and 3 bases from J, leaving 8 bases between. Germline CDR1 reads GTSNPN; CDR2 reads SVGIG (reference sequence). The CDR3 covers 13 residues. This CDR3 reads CAWSVRGDTEAFF. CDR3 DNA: TGTGCCTGGAGTGTACGGGGGGACACTGAAGCTTTCTTT.

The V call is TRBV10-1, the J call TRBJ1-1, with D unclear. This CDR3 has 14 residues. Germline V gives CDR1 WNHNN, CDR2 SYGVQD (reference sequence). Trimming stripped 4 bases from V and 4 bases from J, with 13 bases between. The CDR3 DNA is TGCGCCAGCAGTGCGGTCCGCAGCGTCACTGAAGCTTTCTTT. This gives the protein CASSAVRSVTEAFF.

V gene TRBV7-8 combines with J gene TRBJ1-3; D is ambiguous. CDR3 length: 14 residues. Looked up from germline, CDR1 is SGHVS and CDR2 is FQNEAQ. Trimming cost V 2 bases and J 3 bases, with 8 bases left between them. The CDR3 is CASSLNFGGNTIYF. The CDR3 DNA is TGTGCCAGCAGCTTAAATTTCGGTGGAAACACCATATATTTT.

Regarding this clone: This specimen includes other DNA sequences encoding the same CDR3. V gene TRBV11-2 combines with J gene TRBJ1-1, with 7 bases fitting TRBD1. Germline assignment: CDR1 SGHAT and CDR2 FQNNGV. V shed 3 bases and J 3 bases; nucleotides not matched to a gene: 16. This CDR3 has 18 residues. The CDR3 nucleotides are TGTGCCAGCAGCTTGGGGCGAACCCGCTCGGACAGGCACACTGAAGCTTTCTTT. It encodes CASSLGRTRSDRHTEAFF.

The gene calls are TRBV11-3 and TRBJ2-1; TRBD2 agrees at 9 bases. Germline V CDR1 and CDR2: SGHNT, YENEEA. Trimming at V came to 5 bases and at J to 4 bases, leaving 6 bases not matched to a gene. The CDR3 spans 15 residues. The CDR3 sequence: CASSPGLATYNEQFF. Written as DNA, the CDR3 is TGTGCCAGCAGCCCCGGACTAGCGACGTACAATGAGCAGTTCTTC.

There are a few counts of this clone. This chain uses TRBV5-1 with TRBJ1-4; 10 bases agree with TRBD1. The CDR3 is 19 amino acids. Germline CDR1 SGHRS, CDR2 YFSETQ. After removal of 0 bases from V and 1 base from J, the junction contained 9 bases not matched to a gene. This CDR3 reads CASSLELTGGAGTNEKLFF. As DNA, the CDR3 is TGCGCCAGCAGCTTGGAGCTGACAGGGGGCGCGGGAACTAATGAAAAACTGTTTTTT.

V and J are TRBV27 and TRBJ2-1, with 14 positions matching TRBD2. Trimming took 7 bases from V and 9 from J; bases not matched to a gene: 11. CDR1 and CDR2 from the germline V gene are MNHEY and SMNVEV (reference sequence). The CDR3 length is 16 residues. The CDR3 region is CASTPPGTSGRFEQFF. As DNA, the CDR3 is TGTGCCAGCACGCCGCCCGGGACTAGCGGGAGATTTGAGCAGTTCTTC.

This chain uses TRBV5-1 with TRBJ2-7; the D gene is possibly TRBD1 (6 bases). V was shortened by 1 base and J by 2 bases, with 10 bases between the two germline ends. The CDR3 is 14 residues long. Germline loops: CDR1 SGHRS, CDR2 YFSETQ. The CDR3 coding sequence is TGCGCCAGCAGCTTGCCAGGGGCAACCTACGAGCAGTACTTC. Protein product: CASSLPGATYEQYF.

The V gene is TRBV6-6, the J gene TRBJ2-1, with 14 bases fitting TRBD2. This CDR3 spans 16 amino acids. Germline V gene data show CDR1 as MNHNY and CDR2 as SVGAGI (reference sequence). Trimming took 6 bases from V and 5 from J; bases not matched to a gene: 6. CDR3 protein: CASSYQGLAGDNEQFF. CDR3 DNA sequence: TGTGCCAGCAGCTACCAGGGACTAGCGGGAGACAATGAGCAGTTCTTC.

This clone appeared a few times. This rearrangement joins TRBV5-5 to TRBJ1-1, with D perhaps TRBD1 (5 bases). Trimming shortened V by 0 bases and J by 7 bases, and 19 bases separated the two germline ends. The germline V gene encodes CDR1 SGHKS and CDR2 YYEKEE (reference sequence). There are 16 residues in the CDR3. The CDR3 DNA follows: TGTGCCAGCAGCTTGGATGGAGTTCGTATGACAGATGAAGCTTTCTTT. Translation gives CASSLDGVRMTDEAFF.

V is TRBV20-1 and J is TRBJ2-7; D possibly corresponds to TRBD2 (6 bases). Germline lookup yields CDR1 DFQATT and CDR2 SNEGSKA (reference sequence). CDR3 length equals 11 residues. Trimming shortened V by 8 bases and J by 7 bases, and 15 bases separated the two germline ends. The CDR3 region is CSSGSPREQYF. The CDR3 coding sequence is TGCAGTAGCGGGTCCCCCAGAGAGCAGTACTTC.

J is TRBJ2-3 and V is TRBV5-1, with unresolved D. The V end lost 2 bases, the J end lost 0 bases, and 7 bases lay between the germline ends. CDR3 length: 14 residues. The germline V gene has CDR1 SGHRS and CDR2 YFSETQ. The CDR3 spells CASSFDTSTDTQYF. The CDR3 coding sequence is TGCGCCAGCAGCTTTGACACAAGCACAGATACGCAGTATTTT.

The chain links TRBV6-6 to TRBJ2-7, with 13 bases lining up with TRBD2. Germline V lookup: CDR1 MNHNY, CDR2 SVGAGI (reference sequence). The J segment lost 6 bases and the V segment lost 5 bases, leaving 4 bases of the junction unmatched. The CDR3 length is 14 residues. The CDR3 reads CASSGTSGTSEQYF. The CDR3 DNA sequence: TGTGCCAGCAGTGGGACTAGCGGGACCTCCGAGCAGTACTTC.

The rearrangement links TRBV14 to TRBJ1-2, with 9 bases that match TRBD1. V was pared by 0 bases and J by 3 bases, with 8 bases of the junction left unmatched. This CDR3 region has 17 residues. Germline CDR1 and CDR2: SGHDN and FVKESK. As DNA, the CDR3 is TGTGCCAGCAGCCAAGAAGAGGGACAGGGTAGGGACTATGGCTACACCTTC. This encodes CASSQEEGQGRDYGYTF.

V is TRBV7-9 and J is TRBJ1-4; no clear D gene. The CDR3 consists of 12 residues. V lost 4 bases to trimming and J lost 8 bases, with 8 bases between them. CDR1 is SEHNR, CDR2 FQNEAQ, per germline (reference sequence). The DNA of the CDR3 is TGTGCCAGCAGCTCATTGGGCGAAAAACTGTTTTTT. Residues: CASSSLGEKLFF.

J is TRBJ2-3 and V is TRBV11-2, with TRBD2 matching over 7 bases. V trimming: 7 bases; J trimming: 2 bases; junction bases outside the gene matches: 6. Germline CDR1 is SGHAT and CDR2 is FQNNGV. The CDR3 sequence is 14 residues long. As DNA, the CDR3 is TGTGCCAGCACCCGTGGGAGGGTCACAGATACGCAGTATTTT. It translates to CASTRGRVTDTQYF.

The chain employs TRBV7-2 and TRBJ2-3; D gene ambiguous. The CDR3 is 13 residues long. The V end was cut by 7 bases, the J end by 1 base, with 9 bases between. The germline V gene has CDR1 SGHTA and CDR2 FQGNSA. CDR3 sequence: CASTPRRTDTQYF. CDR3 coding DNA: TGTGCCAGCACCCCGAGGCGCACAGATACGCAGTATTTT.

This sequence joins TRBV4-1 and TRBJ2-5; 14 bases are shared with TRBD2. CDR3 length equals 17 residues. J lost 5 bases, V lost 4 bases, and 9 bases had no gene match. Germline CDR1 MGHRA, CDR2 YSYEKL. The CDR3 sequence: CASSPGTSGSGWETQYF. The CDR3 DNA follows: TGCGCCAGCAGCCCTGGGACTAGCGGGAGCGGTTGGGAGACCCAGTACTTC.

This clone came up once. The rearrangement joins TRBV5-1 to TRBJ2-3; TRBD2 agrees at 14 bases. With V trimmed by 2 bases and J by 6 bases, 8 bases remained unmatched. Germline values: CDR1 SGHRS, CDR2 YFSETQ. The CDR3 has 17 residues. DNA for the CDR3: TGCGCCAGCAGCTTAGGAGGACTAGCGGGAGGTTTTGATACGCAGTATTTT. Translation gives CASSLGGLAGGFDTQYF.

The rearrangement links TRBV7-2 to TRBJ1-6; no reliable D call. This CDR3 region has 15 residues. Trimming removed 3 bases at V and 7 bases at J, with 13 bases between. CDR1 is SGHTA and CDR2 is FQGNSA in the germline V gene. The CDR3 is CASSLPRRGNSPLHF. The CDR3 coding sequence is TGTGCCAGCAGCTTGCCTCGACGGGGAAATTCACCCCTCCACTTT.

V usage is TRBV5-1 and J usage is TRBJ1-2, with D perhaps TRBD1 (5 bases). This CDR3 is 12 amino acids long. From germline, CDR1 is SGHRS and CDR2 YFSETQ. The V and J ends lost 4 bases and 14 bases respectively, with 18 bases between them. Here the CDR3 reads CASSPYFPPGTF. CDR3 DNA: TGCGCCAGCAGCCCTTATTTCCCCCCAGGGACCTTC.

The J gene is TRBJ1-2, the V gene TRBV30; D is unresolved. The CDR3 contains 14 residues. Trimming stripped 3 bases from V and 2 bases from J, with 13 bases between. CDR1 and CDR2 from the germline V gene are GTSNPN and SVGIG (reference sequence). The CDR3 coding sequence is TGTGCCTGGAGGAGGACCCCGGGGAACTATGGCTACACCTTC. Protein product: CAWRRTPGNYGYTF.

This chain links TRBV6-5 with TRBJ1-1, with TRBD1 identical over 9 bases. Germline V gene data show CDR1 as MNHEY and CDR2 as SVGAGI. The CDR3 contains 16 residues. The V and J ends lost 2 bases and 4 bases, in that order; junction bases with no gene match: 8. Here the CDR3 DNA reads TGTGCCAGCAGTTACCCCGGACAGGGGAAGGGCACTGAAGCTTTCTTT. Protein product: CASSYPGQGKGTEAFF.

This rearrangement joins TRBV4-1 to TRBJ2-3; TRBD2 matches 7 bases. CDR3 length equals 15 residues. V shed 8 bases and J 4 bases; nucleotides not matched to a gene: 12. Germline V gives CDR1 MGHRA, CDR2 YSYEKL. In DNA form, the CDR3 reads TGCGCCAGCCGGGTTGGCGGGAGAGAGGCAGATACGCAGTATTTT. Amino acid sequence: CASRVGGREADTQYF.

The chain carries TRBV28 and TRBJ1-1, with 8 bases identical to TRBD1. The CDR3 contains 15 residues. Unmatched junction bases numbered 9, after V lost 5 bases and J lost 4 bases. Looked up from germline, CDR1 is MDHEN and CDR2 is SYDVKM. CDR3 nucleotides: TGTGCCAGCAGTCCCGACAGGGGCCGGAGCACTGAAGCTTTCTTT. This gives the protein CASSPDRGRSTEAFF.